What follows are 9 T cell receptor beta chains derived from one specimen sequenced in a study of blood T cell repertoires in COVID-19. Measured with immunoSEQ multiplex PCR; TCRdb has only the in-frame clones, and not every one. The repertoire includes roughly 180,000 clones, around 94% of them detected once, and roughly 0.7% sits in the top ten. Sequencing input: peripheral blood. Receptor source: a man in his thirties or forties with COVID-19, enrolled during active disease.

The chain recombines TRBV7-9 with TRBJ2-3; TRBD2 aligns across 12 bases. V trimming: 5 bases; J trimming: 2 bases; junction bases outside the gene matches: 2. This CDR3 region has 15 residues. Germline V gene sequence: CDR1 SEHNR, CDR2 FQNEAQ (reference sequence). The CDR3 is CASSPSGGATDTQYF. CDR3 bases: TGTGCCAGCAGCCCTAGCGGGGGGGCCACAGATACGCAGTATTTT.

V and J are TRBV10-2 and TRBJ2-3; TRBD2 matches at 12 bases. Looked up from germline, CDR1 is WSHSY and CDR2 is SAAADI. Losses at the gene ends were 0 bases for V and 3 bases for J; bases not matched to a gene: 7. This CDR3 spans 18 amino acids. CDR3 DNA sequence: TGCGCCAGCAGTGAGTCGAGAAGACTAGCGGGGGCTACAGATACGCAGTATTTT. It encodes CASSESRRLAGATDTQYF.

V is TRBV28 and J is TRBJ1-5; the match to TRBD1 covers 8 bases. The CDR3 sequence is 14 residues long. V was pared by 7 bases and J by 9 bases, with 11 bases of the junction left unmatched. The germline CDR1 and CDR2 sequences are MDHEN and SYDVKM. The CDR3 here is CASTPGQGRGPQHF. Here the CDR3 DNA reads TGTGCCAGCACCCCCGGACAGGGAAGGGGGCCCCAGCATTTT.

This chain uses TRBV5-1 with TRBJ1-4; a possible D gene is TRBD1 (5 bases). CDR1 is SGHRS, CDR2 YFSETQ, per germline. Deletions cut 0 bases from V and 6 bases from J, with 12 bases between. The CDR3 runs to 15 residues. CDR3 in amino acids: CASSLAGGSDEKLFF. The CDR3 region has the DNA TGCGCCAGCAGCTTGGCCGGGGGATCTGATGAAAAACTGTTTTTT.

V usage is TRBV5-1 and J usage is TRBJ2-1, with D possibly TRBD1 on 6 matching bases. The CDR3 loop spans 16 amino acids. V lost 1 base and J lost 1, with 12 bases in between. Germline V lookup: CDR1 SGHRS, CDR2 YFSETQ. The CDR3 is CASSLQRQGSYNEQFF. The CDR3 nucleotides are TGCGCCAGCAGCTTGCAGAGGCAGGGGTCCTACAATGAGCAGTTCTTC.

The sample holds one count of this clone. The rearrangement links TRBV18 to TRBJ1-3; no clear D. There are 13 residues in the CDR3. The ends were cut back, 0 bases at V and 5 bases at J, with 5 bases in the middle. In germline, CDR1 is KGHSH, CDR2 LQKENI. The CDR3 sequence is CASSPPPRNTIYF. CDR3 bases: TGTGCCAGCTCACCACCCCCTAGAAACACCATATATTTT.

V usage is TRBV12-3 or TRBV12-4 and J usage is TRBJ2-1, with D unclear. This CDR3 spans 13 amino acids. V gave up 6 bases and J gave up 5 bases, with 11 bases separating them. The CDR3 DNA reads TGTGCCAGCAGACACCCGAACGACAATGAGCAGTTCTTC. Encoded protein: CASRHPNDNEQFF.

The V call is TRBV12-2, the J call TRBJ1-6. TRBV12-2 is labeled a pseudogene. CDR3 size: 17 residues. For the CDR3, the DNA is TGTGCAAGTCGCTTAGCGCGGGGGGAAGGCATCGGTTCACCCCTCCACTTT. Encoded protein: CASRLARGEGIGSPLHF.

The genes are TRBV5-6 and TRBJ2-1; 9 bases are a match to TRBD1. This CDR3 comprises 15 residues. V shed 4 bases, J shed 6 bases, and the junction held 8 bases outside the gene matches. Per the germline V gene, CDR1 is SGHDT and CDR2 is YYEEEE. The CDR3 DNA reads TGTGCCAGCAGCCCGGGACAGGGTATGGTCAATGAGCAGTTCTTC. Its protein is CASSPGQGMVNEQFF.